This T cell receptor (beta chain) was sequenced in a study of cytomegalovirus exposure and HLA in healthy donors. This clone was counted a single time. The antigen is not known. Regarding the study as a whole: Other equally common chains were less clonally expanded than HLA-associated TCR beta chains, a later analysis showed.

There are 17 residues in the CDR3. V was pared by 7 bases and J by 6 bases, with 18 bases of the junction left unmatched. Germline V gives CDR1 SQVTM, CDR2 ANQGSEA. A multiplex PCR was run with 60 Vbeta primers and 13 Jbeta primers. Some clones are missing from TCRdb's copy, which holds only in-frame ones; the method was immunoSEQ multiplex PCR. The data hold about 120,000 clones, with 70% to 85% observed a single time. The J gene is TRBJ2-7, the V gene TRBV29-1, with TRBD2 matching over 13 bases. The sample taken for sequencing was PBMCs. The sequence came from a human donor in good health. The DNA for the CDR3 is TGCAGCGCCGCCGGGACTAGCGGGAACGAGGTCAAGCGCGAGCAGTACTTC. It encodes CSAAGTSGNEVKREQYF.